This T cell receptor (beta chain) came from a study of blood T cell repertoires in COVID-19. The assay was immunoSEQ multiplex PCR, and TCRdb's table has in-frame clones only and misses some. The sample includes some 150,000 clones, more than 75% of them seen just once. The sequenced sample was peripheral blood. The TCR sequence derives from a woman aged 45-65 years with active or convalescent COVID-19.

CDR3 protein: CSVLTFLTSGTSYEQYF. In nucleotides, the CDR3 is TGCAGCGTTCTTACTTTCCTGACTAGCGGGACCTCCTACGAGCAGTACTTC. The chain carries TRBV29-1 and TRBJ2-7; the match to TRBD2 covers 11 bases. J gave up 0 bases and V 5 bases, and 12 bases lay outside the gene matches. In germline, CDR1 is SQVTM, CDR2 ANQGSEA. The CDR3 has 17 amino acids.